These 2 T cell receptor beta chains originate from one sample sequenced in a study of cytomegalovirus exposure and HLA in healthy donors. PCR employed 60 Vbeta and 13 Jbeta primers. Only in-frame clones appear in the TCRdb table, and some are missing; sequencing was by immunoSEQ multiplex PCR. The sample includes 150,000 to 200,000 clones. The material sequenced was PBMCs. These receptors originate from a man aged 25-45 years in good health and CMV-seronegative.

V is TRBV7-9 and J is TRBJ2-7; maybe TRBD2 (6 bases). The V end was cut by 5 bases, the J end by 3 bases, with 8 bases between. CDR3 size: 12 residues. Germline V gene sequence: CDR1 SEHNR, CDR2 FQNEAQ (reference sequence). Here the CDR3 DNA reads TGTGCCAGCAGCCGGAGGGACTACGAGCAGTACTTC. It codes for CASSRRDYEQYF.

The chain links TRBV25-1 to TRBJ1-4; a possible D gene is TRBD1 (5 bases). The germline V gene encodes CDR1 MGHDK and CDR2 SYGVNS. The CDR3 length is 12 residues. V lost 8 bases to trimming and J lost 8 bases, with 12 bases between them. Here the CDR3 DNA reads TGTGCCAGCGGGAGGGGAGAGGAAAAACTGTTTTTT. This codes for CASGRGEEKLFF.